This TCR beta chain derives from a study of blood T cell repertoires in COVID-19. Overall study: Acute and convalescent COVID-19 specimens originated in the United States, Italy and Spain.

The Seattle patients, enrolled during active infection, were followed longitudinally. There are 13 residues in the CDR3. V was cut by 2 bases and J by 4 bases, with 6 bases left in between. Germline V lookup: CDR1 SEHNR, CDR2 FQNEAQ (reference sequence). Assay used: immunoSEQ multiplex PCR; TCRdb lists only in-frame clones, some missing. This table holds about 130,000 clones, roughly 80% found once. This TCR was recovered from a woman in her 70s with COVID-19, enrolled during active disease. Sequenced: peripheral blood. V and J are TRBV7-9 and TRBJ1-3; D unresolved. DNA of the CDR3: TGTGCCAGCAGCTTATTTTCAGGAAACACCATATATTTT. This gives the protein CASSLFSGNTIYF.